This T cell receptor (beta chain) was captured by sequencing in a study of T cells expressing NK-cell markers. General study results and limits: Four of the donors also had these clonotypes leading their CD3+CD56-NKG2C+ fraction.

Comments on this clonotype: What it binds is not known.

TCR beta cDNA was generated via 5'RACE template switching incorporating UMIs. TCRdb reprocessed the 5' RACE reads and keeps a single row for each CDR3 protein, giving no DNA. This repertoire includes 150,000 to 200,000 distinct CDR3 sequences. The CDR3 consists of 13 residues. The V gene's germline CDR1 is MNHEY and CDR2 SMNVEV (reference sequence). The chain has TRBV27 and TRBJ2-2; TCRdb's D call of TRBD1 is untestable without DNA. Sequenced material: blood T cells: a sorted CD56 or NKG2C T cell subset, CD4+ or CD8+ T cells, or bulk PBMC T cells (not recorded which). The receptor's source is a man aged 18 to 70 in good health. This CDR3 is CASRPGLTGELFF.